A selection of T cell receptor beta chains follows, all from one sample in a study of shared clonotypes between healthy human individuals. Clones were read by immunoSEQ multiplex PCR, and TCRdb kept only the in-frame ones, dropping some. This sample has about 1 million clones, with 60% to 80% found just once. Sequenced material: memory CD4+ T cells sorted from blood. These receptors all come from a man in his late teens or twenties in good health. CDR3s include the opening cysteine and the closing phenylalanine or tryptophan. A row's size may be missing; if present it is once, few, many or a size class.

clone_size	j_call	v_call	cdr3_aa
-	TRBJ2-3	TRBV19	CASSTLAGTTQRTQYF
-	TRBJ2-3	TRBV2	CASGLTRRTDTQYF
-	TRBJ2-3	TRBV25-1	CASSSPGPDTQYF
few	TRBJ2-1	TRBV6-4	CASSETSGSSNEQFF
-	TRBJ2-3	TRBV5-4	CASSLAQRTDTQYF
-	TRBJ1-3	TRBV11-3	CASSSGPGNTIYF
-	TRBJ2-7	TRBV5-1	CASSLGGASDYEQYF
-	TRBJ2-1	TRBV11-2	CASSLEQAYNEQFF
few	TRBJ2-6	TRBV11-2	CASSYAGANVLTF
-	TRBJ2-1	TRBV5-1	CASSLERNEQFF
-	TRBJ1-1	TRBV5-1	CASSLDGSFYAFF
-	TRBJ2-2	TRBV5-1	CASSLEVMTNTGELFF
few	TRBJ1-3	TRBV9	CASSQSLGGAGNTIYF
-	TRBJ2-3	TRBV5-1	CASSLQGAVADTQYF
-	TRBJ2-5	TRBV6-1	CASSLDGVRETQYF
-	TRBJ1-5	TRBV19	CASSIRQGNSNQPQHF
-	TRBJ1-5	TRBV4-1	CASSQDRLGGKNQPQHF
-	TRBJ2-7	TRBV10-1	CAKDMLSGAAAYEQYF
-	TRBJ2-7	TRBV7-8	CASSLLGTGPRYEQYF
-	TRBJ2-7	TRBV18	CASSPLPRSRSYEQYF
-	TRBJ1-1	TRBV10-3	CAIIGSPNTEAFF
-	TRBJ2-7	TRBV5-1	CASSLAVAGPYEQYF
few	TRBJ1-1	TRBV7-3	CASSPDRTEAFF
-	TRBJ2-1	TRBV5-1	CASSLGAPSSYNEQFF
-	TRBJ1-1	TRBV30	CAWSAKIFHEAFF
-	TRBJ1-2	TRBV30	CAWSIGDAGYTF
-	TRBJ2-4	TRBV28	CASSGQGTRSFKNIQYF
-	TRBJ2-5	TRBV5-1	CASSLAVNQETQYF
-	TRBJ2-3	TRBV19	CASSMAARGGDTQYF
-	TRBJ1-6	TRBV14	CASSQYGQGIESPLHF
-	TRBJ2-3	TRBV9	CASSRGQITDTQYF
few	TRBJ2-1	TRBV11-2	CASSPRRTLSGGEQFF
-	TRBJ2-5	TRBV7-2	CASSLQGQETQYF
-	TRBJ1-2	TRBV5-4	CASSSQGEGGYGYTF
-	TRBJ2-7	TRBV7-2	CASSLRPGLAVYEQYF
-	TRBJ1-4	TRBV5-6	CASSPTESGEKLFF
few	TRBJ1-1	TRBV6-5	CASTRDRANTEAFF
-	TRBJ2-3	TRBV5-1	CASSLGGQEADTQYF
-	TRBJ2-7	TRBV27	CASSLRGIYEQYF